This T cell receptor (beta chain) was sequenced for a study of blood T cells in healthy people across ages (dated by TCRdb to the mid-2010s). General notes on the study: In model experiments, roughly one uniquely barcoded TCR beta cDNA molecule per two T cells was captured by template switching. Using deep sequencing normalized with unique cDNA molecular identifiers, the study measured how TCR beta repertoire diversity changes with age. The donors were split into four age groups: young (average about 15 years), middle-aged (roughly 40), aged (over 55) and long-lived (approximately 80). To avoid experimental bias, donors of different ages were spread randomly across the sequencing lanes. For two donors (one aged 18 to 29 and one aged 80 or older), the study analyzed two additional independent replicas of 1 million unique cDNA reads from the same blood draw. Paper-wide results and their limitations: Estimates of total diversity based on one million sequenced T cells were regarded as lower bounds and as underestimates. There was a strong correlation between observed TCR beta diversity and the percentage of naive T cells measured by flow cytometry. Compared with the aged group, the long-lived group had more naive CD4+ T cells, fewer expanded clones and increased TCR diversity, a pattern suggesting age selection. Conclusive comparison of naive and antigen-experienced compartments was prevented by the profiling of bulk unsorted PBMCs. Observed TCR beta diversity per million T cells fell roughly linearly with age, and a significant reduction was already apparent by age roughly 40. The CMV infection status of donors was not known, potentially confounding age-related changes in expanded clonotypes.

The roughly 38 donors, aged 6 to 90 years, were systemically healthy Caucasian individuals from Russia. Around 10 milliliters of peripheral blood were collected from each donor into EDTA-treated Vacutainer tubes. Ficoll-Paque density-gradient centrifugation was used to isolate PBMCs, with at least 7 million obtained per sample. Trizol reagent was used to extract total RNA from PBMCs, with at least 6 micrograms per sample. For every donor, an aliquot of PBMCs went through flow cytometry to measure the percentages of naive CD45RAhigh/CD27high T cells. Library prep was done by 5' RACE. The sample was run on an Illumina HiSeq 2500. A second roughly 7 to 11 cycle PCR used a sample-barcoded 5' primer and a J-beta primer mix. A template-switch 5' adaptor carrying 12 random nucleotides introduced a unique molecular identifier onto each TCR beta cDNA molecule. At least 2.5 million CDR3-containing paired-end reads were obtained from each sample. All of the RNA was converted into first-strand cDNA using the Mint cDNA synthesis kit, with a TRBC-specific oligonucleotide serving as the primer. After uracil-DNA glycosylase treatment, a first 18-cycle PCR used universal primers M1SS and BC2_uni_R on all cDNA. The authors processed their data as follows. For normalization, 1 million high-quality reads were randomly selected from each sample, with every read carrying a distinct molecular identifier. Instead of being binned into consensus sequences, reads with shared molecular identifiers were discarded. MiTCR, run with a Q25 quality threshold and the strictest error-elimination algorithm, handled CDR3 identification, clonotype clustering and error correction. Lower-bound total TCR beta diversity was estimated with a nonparametric unseen species model using Euler transformation. The raw public reads went through TCRdb reprocessing: fastp at Q25, MiXCR clone calling, in-frame beta chains kept. Each CDR3 protein gets just one entry, which takes the most common genes and DNA from the rows behind it. For this entry, the V and J calls and clone size follow TCRdb and not the study's own pipeline. The sample yields around 900,000 distinct CDR3 sequences; about 28% were counted once. Roughly 17% of the sample belongs to the ten largest clones.

Sequences KGHSH (CDR1) and LQKENI (CDR2) are obtained from the germline V gene. From the cysteine up to the phenylalanine, the CDR3 has a length of 12 residues. Only the CDR3 portion is preserved as DNA: 36 bases, with reading frame beginning at the first base. V is reduced by 6 bases and J by 4 bases, leaving a spacing of 7 bases between them. With respect to this clonotype: The specificity of this receptor is unknown. No per-base quality is available; no much larger clone lies one base away.

The sequencing sample was made of blood. This chain joins TRBV18 to TRBJ1-5, with the D gene call left open. This clonotype originated in a woman older than 75 in good health. The encoded CDR3 is CASSAENQPQHF. The DNA sequence is given as TGTGCCAGCTCCGCGGAGAATCAGCCCCAGCATTTT.